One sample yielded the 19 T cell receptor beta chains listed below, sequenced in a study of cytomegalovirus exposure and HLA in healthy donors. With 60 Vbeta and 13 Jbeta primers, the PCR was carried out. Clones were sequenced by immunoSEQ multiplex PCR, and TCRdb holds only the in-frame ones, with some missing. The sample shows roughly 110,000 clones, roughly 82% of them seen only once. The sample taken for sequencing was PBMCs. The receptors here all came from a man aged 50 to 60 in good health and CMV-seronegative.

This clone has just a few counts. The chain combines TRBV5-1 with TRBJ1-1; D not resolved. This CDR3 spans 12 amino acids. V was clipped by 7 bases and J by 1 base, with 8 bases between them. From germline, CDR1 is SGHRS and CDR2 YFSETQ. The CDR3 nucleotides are TGCGCCAGCGTCAACAGGAACACTGAAGCTTTCTTT. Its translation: CASVNRNTEAFF.

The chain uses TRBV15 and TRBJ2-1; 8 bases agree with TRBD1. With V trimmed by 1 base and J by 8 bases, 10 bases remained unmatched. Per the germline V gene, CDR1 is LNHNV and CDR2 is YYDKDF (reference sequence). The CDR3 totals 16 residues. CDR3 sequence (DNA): TGTGCCACCAGCAGAGCCCGGGACAGGTCGGGTTATGAGCAGTTCTTC. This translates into CATSRARDRSGYEQFF.

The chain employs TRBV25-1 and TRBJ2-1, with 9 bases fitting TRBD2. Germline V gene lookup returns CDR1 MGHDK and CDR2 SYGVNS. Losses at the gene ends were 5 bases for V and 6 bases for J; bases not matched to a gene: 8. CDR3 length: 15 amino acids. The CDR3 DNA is TGTGCCAGCAGTCAGCTAGCGGGGTCGGTCAATGAGCAGTTCTTC. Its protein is CASSQLAGSVNEQFF.

The CDR3 loop reads CASSASSDRDTEAFF. In DNA form, the CDR3 reads TGTGCCAGCAGCGCCTCTTCTGACAGAGACACTGAAGCTTTCTTT. The chain carries TRBV5-4 and TRBJ1-1; weak D call: TRBD1 (5 bases). Trimming removed 4 bases at V and 3 bases at J, with 16 bases between. This CDR3 has 15 residues. Germline V gene data show CDR1 as SGHNT and CDR2 as YYREEE (reference sequence).

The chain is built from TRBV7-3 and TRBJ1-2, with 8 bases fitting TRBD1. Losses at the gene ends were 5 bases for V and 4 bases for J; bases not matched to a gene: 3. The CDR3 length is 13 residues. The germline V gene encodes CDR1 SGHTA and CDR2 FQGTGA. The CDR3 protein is CASSLGQGYGYTF. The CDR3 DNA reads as TGTGCCAGCAGCCTAGGACAGGGCTATGGCTACACCTTC. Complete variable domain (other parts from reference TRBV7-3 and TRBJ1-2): GAGVSQTPSNKVTEKGKYVELRCDPISGHTALYWYRQSLGQGPEFLIYFQGTGAADDSGLPNDRFFAVRPEGSVSTLKIQRTERGDSAVYLCASSLGQGYGYTFGSGTRLTVV.

CDR3: CATRAGGNTGELFF. The CDR3 DNA follows: TGTGCCACCAGAGCGGGGGGGAACACCGGGGAGCTGTTTTTT. V and J are TRBV7-6 and TRBJ2-2; 9 bases match TRBD2. The V gene end was trimmed by 10 bases and the J gene end by 1 base; junction bases not matched to a gene: 4. CDR3 length equals 14 residues. Germline CDR1 reads SGHVS; CDR2 reads FNYEAQ.

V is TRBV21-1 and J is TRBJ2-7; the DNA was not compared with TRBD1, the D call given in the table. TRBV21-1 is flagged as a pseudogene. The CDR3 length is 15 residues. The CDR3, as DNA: TGTGCCAGCAGCAAACGTCTCCGCGACAGCTACGAGCAGTACGTC. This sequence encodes CASSKRLRDSYEQYV.

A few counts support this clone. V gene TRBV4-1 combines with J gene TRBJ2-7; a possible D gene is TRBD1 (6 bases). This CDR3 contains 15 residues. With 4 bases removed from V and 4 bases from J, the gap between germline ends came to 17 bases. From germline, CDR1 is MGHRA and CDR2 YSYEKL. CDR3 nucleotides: TGCGCCAGCAGCCTAGGGACACCGCTCGAGTACGAGCAGTACTTC. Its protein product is CASSLGTPLEYEQYF.

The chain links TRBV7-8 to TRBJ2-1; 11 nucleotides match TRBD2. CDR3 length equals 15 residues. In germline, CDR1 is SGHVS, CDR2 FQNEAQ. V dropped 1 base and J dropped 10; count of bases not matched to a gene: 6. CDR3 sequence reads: CASSLVLAGGPEQFF. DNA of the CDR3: TGTGCCAGCAGCTTAGTTTTAGCGGGGGGGCCAGAGCAGTTCTTC.

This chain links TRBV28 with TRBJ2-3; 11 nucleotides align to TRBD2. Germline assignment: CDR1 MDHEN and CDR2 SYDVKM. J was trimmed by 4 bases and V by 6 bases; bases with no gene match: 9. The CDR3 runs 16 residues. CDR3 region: CASRGTGTSGADTQYF. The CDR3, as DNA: TGTGCCAGCAGGGGAACCGGGACTAGCGGCGCAGATACGCAGTATTTT.

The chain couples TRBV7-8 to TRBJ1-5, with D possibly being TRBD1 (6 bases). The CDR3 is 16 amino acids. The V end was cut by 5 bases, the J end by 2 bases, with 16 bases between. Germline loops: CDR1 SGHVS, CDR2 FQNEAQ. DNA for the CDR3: TGTGCCAGCAGCCCAGAGGGGGGGCATCGCAATCAGCCCCAGCATTTT. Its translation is CASSPEGGHRNQPQHF.

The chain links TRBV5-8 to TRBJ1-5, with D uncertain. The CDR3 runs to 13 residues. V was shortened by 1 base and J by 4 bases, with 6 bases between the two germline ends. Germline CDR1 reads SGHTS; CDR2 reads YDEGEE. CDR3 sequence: CASSLTRNQPQHF. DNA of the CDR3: TGTGCCAGCAGCTTGACTCGGAATCAGCCCCAGCATTTT.

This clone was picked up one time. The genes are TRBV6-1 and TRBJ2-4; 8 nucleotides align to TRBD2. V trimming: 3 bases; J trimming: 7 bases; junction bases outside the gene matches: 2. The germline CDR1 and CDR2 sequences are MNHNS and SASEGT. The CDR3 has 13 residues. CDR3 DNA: TGTGCCAGCAGTGATCGGGAGGGGAACATTCAGTACTTC. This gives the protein CASSDREGNIQYF.

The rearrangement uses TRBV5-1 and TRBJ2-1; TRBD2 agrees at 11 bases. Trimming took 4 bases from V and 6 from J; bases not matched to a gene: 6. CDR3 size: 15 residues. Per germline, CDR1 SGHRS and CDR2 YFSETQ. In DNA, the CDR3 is TGCGCCAGCAGCCCCCTGACTAGCGGGGCCAATGAGCAGTTCTTC. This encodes CASSPLTSGANEQFF.

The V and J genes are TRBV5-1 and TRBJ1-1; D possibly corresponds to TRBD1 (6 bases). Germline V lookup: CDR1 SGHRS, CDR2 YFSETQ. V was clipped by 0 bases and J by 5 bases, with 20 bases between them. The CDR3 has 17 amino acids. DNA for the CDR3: TGCGCCAGCAGCTTGGTGGCAGGGTGGGGAAGGGGGACTGAAGCTTTCTTT. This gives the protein CASSLVAGWGRGTEAFF.

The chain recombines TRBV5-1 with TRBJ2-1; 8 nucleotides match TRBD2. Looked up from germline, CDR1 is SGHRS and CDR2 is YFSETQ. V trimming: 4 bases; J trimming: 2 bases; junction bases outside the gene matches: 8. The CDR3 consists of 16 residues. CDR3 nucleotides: TGCGCCAGCAGCCCAATTACTAGCGGAACCTACAATGAGCAGTTCTTC. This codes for CASSPITSGTYNEQFF.

CDR3 sequence: CASSPTEVGAFF. The CDR3 region has the DNA TGTGCCAGCAGCCCGACCGAGGTGGGAGCTTTCTTT. The chain has TRBV9 and TRBJ1-1; no reliable D call. Germline CDR1 and CDR2: SGDLS and YYNGEE. V lost 4 bases and J 10 bases, leaving 14 bases between the germline ends. This CDR3 has 12 amino acids.

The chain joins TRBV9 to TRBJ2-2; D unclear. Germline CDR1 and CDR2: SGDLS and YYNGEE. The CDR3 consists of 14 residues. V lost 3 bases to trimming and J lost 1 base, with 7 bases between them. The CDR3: CASSARQNTGELFF. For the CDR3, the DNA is TGTGCCAGCAGCGCTCGACAGAACACCGGGGAGCTGTTTTTT.

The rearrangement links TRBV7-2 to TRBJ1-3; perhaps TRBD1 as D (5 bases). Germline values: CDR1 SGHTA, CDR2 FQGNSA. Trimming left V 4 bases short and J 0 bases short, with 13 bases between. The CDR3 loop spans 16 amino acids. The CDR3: CASSWTPSSSGNTIYF. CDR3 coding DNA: TGTGCCAGCAGCTGGACACCATCGAGCTCTGGAAACACCATATATTTT.